The TCR beta chain under discussion was sequenced for a study of shared clonotypes between healthy human individuals. The repertoire was sequenced with immunoSEQ multiplex PCR; TCRdb's copy has only in-frame clones and lacks some. The table shows about 2.1 million clones, with around 95% occurring only once. Overall study results and limits: Researchers found naive subsets generally carried larger estimated richness than memory subsets. It was the non-shared clonotypes that had lower generation probabilities than clonotypes shared by all four donors.

The CDR3 totals 13 residues. Trimming left V 3 bases short and J 5 bases short, with 12 bases between. In germline, CDR1 is SGHRS, CDR2 YFSETQ. As regards this clone: What it recognizes is unknown.

CD45RO-negative cells were positively selected for CCR7, leaving out terminally differentiated effector memory CD45RA+ cells. There were no recent acute infections or vaccinations among the donors, who were healthy HIV-negative adults. The chain employs TRBV5-1 and TRBJ2-7, with D perhaps matching TRBD2 (6 bases). Sequencing was done on a sample of naive CD8+ T cells from PBMCs. This TCR came from a man aged 18 to 35 in good health. Some clones in this sample may be carry-over from other donors' samples. The CDR3 region has the DNA TGCGCCAGCAGCTGGATCCCTAGCGACGAGCAGTACTTC. Protein sequence: CASSWIPSDEQYF.